This T cell receptor (beta chain) was recovered during a study of OX40 agonist ivuxolimab in advanced cancers. Overall study context: Patients received ivuxolimab, an intravenous treatment, every 2 weeks at 0.01 to 10 mg/kg. Three patients had partial responses: one hepatocellular carcinoma, two cutaneous melanoma. Study outcomes and limitations: CD4+ T cells averaged fewer expanded clones than CD8+ T cells.

With regard to this clone: The antigen is unknown.

If patients had autoimmune disease history or systemic immunosuppression, they were excluded. Measured with immunoSEQ multiplex PCR; TCRdb has only the in-frame clones, and not every one. Here the sample spans 60,000 to 85,000 clones, roughly four fifths being singletons. Germline CDR1 is MGHRA and CDR2 is YSYEKL. The CDR3 is 16 residues long. V dropped 6 bases and J dropped 0; count of bases not matched to a gene: 8. The sequences come from CD4+ or CD8+ T cells sorted from blood, collected in a trial of the OX40 agonist ivuxolimab. This TCR came from an adult with an advanced solid tumor such as melanoma, head and neck, liver or kidney cancer. V usage is TRBV4-1 and J usage is TRBJ2-1; TRBD1 aligns across 7 bases. CDR3: CASRLSPGGSYNEQFF. The CDR3 DNA reads TGCGCCAGCAGACTTTCCCCAGGGGGCTCCTACAATGAGCAGTTCTTC.